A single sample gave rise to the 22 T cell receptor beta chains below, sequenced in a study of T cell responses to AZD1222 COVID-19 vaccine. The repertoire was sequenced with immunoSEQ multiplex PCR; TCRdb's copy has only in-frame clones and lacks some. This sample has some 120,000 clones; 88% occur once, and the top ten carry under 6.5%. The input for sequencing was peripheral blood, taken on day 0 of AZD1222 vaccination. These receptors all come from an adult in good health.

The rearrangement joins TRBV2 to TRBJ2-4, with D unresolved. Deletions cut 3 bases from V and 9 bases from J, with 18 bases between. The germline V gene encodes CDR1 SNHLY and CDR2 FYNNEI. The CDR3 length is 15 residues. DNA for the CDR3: TGTGCCAGCAGTGATTATAATAATCCCGAGAGCATTCAGTACTTC. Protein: CASSDYNNPESIQYF.

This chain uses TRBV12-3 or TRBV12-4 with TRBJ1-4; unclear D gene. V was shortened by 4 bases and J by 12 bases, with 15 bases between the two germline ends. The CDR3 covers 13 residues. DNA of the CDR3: TGTGCCAGCAGTTCCCAAACCCTGGGAGAACTGTTTTTT. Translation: CASSSQTLGELFF.

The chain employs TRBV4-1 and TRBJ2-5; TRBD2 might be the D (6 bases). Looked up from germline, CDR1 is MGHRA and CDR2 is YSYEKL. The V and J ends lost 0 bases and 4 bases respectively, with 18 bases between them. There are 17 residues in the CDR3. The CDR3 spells CASSQDLGGALRETQYF. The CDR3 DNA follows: TGCGCCAGCAGCCAAGATCTTGGCGGGGCTTTACGAGAGACCCAGTACTTC.

The CDR3 nucleotides are TGTGCCAGCAAAGGTGGCCGGGACGGGAACACTGAAGCTTTCTTT. This sequence encodes CASKGGRDGNTEAFF. This rearrangement joins TRBV2 to TRBJ1-1; D is perhaps TRBD1 (5 bases). The germline CDR1 and CDR2 sequences are SNHLY and FYNNEI. CDR3 length: 15 amino acids. V dropped 7 bases and J dropped 1 base, with 16 bases sitting between them.

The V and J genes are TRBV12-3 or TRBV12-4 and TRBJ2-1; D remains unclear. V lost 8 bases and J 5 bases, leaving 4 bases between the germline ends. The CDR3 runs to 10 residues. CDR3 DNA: TGTGCCAGCGGGGACAATGAGCAGTTCTTC. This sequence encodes CASGDNEQFF.

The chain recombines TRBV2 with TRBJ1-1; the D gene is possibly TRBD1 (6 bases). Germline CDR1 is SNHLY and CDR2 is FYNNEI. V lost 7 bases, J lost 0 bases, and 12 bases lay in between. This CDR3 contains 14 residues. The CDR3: CASKDRQMNTEAFF. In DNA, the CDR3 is TGTGCCAGCAAGGACAGACAGATGAACACTGAAGCTTTCTTT.

The CDR3 loop is CASSLRGTAQANYGYTF. In DNA form, the CDR3 reads TGTGCCAGCAGCTTAAGGGGGACAGCCCAAGCTAACTATGGCTACACCTTC. The chain combines TRBV7-8 with TRBJ1-2; the match to TRBD1 covers 7 bases. The CDR3 loop spans 17 amino acids. V shed 2 bases and J 0 bases; nucleotides not matched to a gene: 9. Germline lookup yields CDR1 SGHVS and CDR2 FQNEAQ.

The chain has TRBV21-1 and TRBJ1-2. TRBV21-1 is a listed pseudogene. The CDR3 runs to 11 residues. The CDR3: CASSIPGGYTF. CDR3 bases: TGTGCCAGCAGCATTCCCGGGGGCTACACCTTC.

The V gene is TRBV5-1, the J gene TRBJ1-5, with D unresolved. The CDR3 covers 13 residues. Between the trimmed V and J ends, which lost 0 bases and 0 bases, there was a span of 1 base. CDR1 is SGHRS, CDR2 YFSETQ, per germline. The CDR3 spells CASSLASNQPQHF. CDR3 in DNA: TGCGCCAGCAGCTTGGCTAGCAATCAGCCCCAGCATTTT.

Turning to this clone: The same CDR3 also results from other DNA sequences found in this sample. As DNA, the CDR3 is TGTGCCAGCAGTTCAGGGTACGAGCAGTACTTC. Translation gives CASSSGYEQYF. The chain employs TRBV12-3 or TRBV12-4 and TRBJ2-7; perhaps TRBD1 as D (5 bases). The CDR3 loop spans 11 amino acids. The germline V and J ends were trimmed by 4 bases and 4 bases, with 5 bases remaining between them.

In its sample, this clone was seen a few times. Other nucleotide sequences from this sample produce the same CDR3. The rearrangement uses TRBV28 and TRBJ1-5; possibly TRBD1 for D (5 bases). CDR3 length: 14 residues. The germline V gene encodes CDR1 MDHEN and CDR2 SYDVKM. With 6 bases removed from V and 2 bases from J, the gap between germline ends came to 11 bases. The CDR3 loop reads CASSPLQGNQPQHF. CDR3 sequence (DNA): TGTGCCAGCAGCCCCTTACAGGGCAATCAGCCCCAGCATTTT.

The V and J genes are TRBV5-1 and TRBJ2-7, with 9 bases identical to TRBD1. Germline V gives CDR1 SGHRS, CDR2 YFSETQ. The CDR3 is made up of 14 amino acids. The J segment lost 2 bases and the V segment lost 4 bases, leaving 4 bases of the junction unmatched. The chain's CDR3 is CASSPGQGPYEQYF. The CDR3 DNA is TGCGCCAGCAGCCCGGGACAGGGCCCCTACGAGCAGTACTTC.

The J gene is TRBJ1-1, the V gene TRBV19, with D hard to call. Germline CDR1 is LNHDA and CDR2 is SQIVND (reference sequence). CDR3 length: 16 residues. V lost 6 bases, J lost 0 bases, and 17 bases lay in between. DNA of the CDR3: TGTGCCAGTAGCCCCGGCGGAGGGCCCTTGAACACTGAAGCTTTCTTT. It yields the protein CASSPGGGPLNTEAFF.

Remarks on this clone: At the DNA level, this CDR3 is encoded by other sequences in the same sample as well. DNA for the CDR3: TGTGCCAGCAGGACAGGGTCCAATTCACCCCTCCACTTT. As protein: CASRTGSNSPLHF. The V call is TRBV28, the J call TRBJ1-6, with TRBD1 identical over 7 bases. The J segment lost 7 bases and the V segment lost 6 bases, leaving 3 bases of the junction unmatched. The CDR3 sequence is 13 residues long. Germline loops: CDR1 MDHEN, CDR2 SYDVKM.

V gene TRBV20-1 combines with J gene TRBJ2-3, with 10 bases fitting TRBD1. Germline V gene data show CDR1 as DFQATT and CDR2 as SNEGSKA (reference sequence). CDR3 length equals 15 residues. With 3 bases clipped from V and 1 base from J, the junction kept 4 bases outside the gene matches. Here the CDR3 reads CSASGGTGGTDTQYF. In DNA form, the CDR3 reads TGCAGTGCTAGTGGAGGGACAGGGGGCACAGATACGCAGTATTTT.

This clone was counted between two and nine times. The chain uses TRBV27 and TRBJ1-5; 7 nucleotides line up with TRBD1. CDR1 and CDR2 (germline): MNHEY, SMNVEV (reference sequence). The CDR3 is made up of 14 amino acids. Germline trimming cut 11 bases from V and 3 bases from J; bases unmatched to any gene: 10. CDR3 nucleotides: TGTGCCCGCACTCCGGGACAGTACAATCAGCCCCAGCATTTT. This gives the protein CARTPGQYNQPQHF.

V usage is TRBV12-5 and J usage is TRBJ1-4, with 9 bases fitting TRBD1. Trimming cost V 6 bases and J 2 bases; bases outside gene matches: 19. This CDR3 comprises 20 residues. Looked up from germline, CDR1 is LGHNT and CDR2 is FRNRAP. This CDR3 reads CASGRAGTGSQLPTNEKLFF. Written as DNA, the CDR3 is TGTGCTAGTGGCCGAGCGGGGACAGGGTCGCAACTTCCGACTAATGAAAAACTGTTTTTT.

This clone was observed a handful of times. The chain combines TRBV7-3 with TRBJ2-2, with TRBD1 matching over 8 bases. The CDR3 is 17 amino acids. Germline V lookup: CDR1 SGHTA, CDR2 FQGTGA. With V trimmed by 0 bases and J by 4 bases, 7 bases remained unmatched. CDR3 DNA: TGTGCCAGCAGCTTAACTGGGGCCAGGGGGCTCACCGGGGAGCTGTTTTTT. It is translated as CASSLTGARGLTGELFF.

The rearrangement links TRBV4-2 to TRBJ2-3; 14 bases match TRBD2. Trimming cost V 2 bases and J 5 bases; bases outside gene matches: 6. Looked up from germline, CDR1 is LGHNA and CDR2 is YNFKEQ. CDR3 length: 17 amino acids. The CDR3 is CASSQNPTSGGVDTQYF. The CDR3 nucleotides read TGTGCCAGCAGCCAAAACCCGACTAGCGGGGGGGTAGATACGCAGTATTTT.

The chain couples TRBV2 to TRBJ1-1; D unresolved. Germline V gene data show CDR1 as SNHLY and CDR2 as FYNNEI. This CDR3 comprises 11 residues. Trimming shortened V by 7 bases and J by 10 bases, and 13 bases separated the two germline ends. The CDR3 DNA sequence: TGTGCCAGCACCGCCGGAGGTATAGCTTTCTTT. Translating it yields CASTAGGIAFF.

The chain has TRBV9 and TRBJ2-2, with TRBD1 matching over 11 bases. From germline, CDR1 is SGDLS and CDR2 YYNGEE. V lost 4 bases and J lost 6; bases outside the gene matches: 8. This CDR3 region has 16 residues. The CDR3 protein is CASSPSGTGGSGELFF. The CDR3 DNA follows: TGTGCCAGCAGCCCATCCGGGACAGGGGGTTCCGGGGAGCTGTTTTTT. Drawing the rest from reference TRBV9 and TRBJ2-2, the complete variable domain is DSGVTQTPKHLITATGQRVTLRCSPRSGDLSVYWYQQSLDQGLQFLIQYYNGEERAKGNILERFSAQQFPDLHSELNLSSLELGDSALYFCASSPSGTGGSGELFFGEGSRLTVL.

CDR3 in amino acids: CASSSTSGGASRIYNEQFF. DNA of the CDR3: TGTGCCAGCAGCTCGACTAGCGGGGGGGCCAGCCGAATTTACAATGAGCAGTTCTTC. The chain has TRBV12-1 and TRBJ2-1; the table's D call TRBD2 went unverified against the DNA. TRBV12-1 is labeled a pseudogene. This CDR3 has 19 residues.